Below, 6 T cell receptor beta chains from the same sample are listed, as sequenced in a study of cytomegalovirus exposure and HLA in healthy donors. Both 60 Vbeta primers and 13 Jbeta primers went into the PCR. The table came from immunoSEQ multiplex PCR; TCRdb's copy has only in-frame clones and leaves some out. Its clone listing holds roughly 57,000 clones. The sequenced sample was PBMCs. All receptors come from a woman aged 25 to 39 in good health and CMV-seropositive.

This sequence joins TRBV30 and TRBJ1-6; D is undetermined. The ends were cut back, 2 bases at V and 10 bases at J, with 9 bases in the middle. The CDR3 contains 12 residues. Germline V gene lookup returns CDR1 GTSNPN and CDR2 SVGIG (reference sequence). CDR3 nucleotide sequence: TGTGCCTGGAGTACCCCCGGGTCACCCCTCCACTTT. Its translation is CAWSTPGSPLHF.

This chain joins TRBV11-2 and TRBJ2-3; 10 bases fit TRBD2. The ends lost 3 bases at V and 2 bases at J; junction bases unmatched: 11. Germline CDR1 SGHAT, CDR2 FQNNGV. This CDR3 has 18 residues. The DNA for the CDR3 is TGTGCCAGCAGCTTTAGCGGGGGGCCCGTTAGGACCACAGATACGCAGTATTTT. It translates to CASSFSGGPVRTTDTQYF.

V gene TRBV28 combines with J gene TRBJ1-4, with D uncertain. The germline CDR1 and CDR2 sequences are MDHEN and SYDVKM. The V end was cut by 2 bases, the J end by 0 bases, with 7 bases between. The CDR3 has 15 residues. The CDR3 protein is CASSLTVATNEKLFF. The CDR3 bases are TGTGCCAGCAGTTTAACGGTAGCAACTAATGAAAAACTGTTTTTT.

The V and J genes are TRBV5-4 and TRBJ2-4; 7 nucleotides match TRBD1. V lost 7 bases, J lost 2 bases, and 12 bases stayed unmatched. The V gene's germline CDR1 is SGHNT and CDR2 YYREEE (reference sequence). The length of the CDR3 is 16 residues. CDR3 region: CASAKTGLGPKNIQYF. CDR3 sequence (DNA): TGTGCCAGCGCCAAGACAGGGTTGGGACCCAAAAACATTCAGTACTTC.

The V gene is TRBV7-2, the J gene TRBJ2-7; TRBD1 matches 8 bases. There are 15 residues in the CDR3. The V gene's germline CDR1 is SGHTA and CDR2 FQGNSA. The V gene end was trimmed by 5 bases and the J gene end by 0 bases; junction bases not matched to a gene: 6. CDR3 sequence reads: CASSPGTGGSYEQYF. CDR3 sequence (DNA): TGTGCCAGCAGCCCGGGAACAGGGGGCTCCTACGAGCAGTACTTC.

The chain combines TRBV2 with TRBJ2-7, with TRBD2 matching over 7 bases. CDR1 is SNHLY and CDR2 is FYNNEI in the germline V gene. CDR3 length: 13 residues. After removal of 4 bases from V and 3 bases from J, the junction contained 3 bases not matched to a gene. CDR3 region: CASSVGGGYEQYF. The CDR3 region has the DNA TGTGCCAGCAGTGTGGGCGGGGGCTACGAGCAGTACTTC.